Presented here are 19 T cell receptor beta chains from one specimen sequenced in a study of T cells in women clearing cervical HPV infection. Clones were sequenced by immunoSEQ multiplex PCR, and TCRdb holds only the in-frame ones, with some missing. The sample has about 27,000 clones; the top ten hold 20% to 25%. The sequenced sample consisted of blood buffy coat. The receptors derive from a woman between 18 and 69 years old with a cervical HPV16 infection that either progressed to CIN3+ or cleared (not recorded which).

In regard to this clone: The read finishes 3 residues shy of the CDR3 end, and the germline J gene is used to complete it. This chain connects TRBV29-1 to TRBJ1-5, with TRBD1 matching 8 bases. This CDR3 spans 13 amino acids. Germline V gene lookup returns CDR1 SQVTM and CDR2 ANQGSEA. The V and J ends lost 6 bases and 6 bases, in that order; junction bases with no gene match: 7. CDR3 DNA, as far as it was read: TGCAGCGTCCGGACAGGGAGGGGTCAGCCC. Its protein product is CSVRTGRGQP. The whole CDR3 is CSVRTGRGQPQHF.

Concerning this clone: Sequencing ends 3 residues short of the CDR3 end; the germline J gene provides the rest. The rearrangement uses TRBV19 and TRBJ1-2; tentatively, D is TRBD1 (5 bases). From germline, CDR1 is LNHDA and CDR2 SQIVND (reference sequence). The CDR3 has 17 residues. The DNA read from the CDR3 is TGTGCCAGTAGTATTCCGGGACTAGCGGGAGTTCCCTACGAC. It yields the protein CASSIPGLAGVPYD. The complete CDR3 sequence is CASSIPGLAGVPYDYTF. Filled out from reference TRBV19 and TRBJ1-2, the complete variable domain reads DGGITQSPKYLFRKEGQNVTLSCEQNLNHDAMYWYRQDPGQGLRLIYYSQIVNDFQKGDIAEGYSVSREKKESFPLTVTSAQKNPTAFYLCASSIPGLAGVPYDYTFGSGTRLTVV.

About this clone itself: The read finishes 3 residues shy of the CDR3 end, and the germline J gene is used to complete it. The chain employs TRBV7-9 and TRBJ1-1; 8 bases are a match to TRBD1. This CDR3 is 14 amino acids long. Germline V gene sequence: CDR1 SEHNR, CDR2 FQNEAQ (reference sequence). CDR3 sequence reads: CASSPRGDRQEAFF. CDR3 bases read: TGTGCCAGCAGCCCAAGGGGGGACAGGCAAGAA.

The CDR3 DNA, read in part, is TGTGCCAGTAGCCCGACCGGGAGGAAGATGGACAGTCTCAACTATGGC. It encodes CASSPTGRKMDSLNYG. The entire CDR3 reads CASSPTGRKMDSLNYGYTF. The chain uses TRBV19 and TRBJ1-2; possibly TRBD1 for D (6 bases). The read terminates 3 residues before the CDR3 end, so the remaining end is supplied by the germline J gene. The CDR3 is made up of 19 amino acids. Per the germline V gene, CDR1 is LNHDA and CDR2 is SQIVND (reference sequence). The germline V and J ends were trimmed by 6 bases and 2 bases, with 28 bases remaining between them. Variable domain in full (rest from reference TRBV19 and TRBJ1-2): DGGITQSPKYLFRKEGQNVTLSCEQNLNHDAMYWYRQDPGQGLRLIYYSQIVNDFQKGDIAEGYSVSREKKESFPLTVTSAQKNPTAFYLCASSPTGRKMDSLNYGYTFGSGTRLTVV.

Concerning this clone itself: Coverage ceases 3 residues before the CDR3 finishes, and the germline J gene fills in the end. The chain is built from TRBV2 and TRBJ1-6; 10 bases are shared with TRBD1. The trim removed 4 bases at V and 8 bases at J, leaving 2 bases unmatched. The CDR3 consists of 14 residues. The germline gives CDR1 SNHLY, CDR2 FYNNEI. CDR3 bases read: TGTGCCAGCAGTGCAGGACAGGGGGATTCACCC. It specifies CASSAGQGDSP. The whole CDR3 is CASSAGQGDSPLHF. Full variable domain (rest looked up from reference TRBV2 and TRBJ1-6): EPEVTQTPSHQVTQMGQEVILRCVPISNHLYFYWYRQILGQKVEFLVSFYNNEISEKSEIFDDQFSVERPDGSNFTLKIRSTKLEDSAMYFCASSAGQGDSPLHFGNGTRLTVT.

As for this clone: Read coverage stops 3 residues before the CDR3 terminus; the germline J gene supplies the remainder. The chain employs TRBV5-4 and TRBJ1-1, with a possible D match to TRBD1 (5 bases). Germline V gene sequence: CDR1 SGHNT, CDR2 YYREEE (reference sequence). Trimming cost V 3 bases and J 0 bases, with 12 bases left between them. This CDR3 is 15 amino acids long. CDR3 residues: CASSSLQVMNTEAFF. The sequenced part of the CDR3 DNA is TGTGCCAGCAGCTCACTACAGGTGATGAACACTGAA.

With respect to this clone: From the germline J gene comes the end of the CDR3, since the read stops 3 residues before it. The V gene is TRBV5-1, the J gene TRBJ2-5; 13 bases line up with TRBD2. From germline, CDR1 is SGHRS and CDR2 YFSETQ. The CDR3 runs 16 residues. The V segment lost 3 bases and the J segment 5 bases; nucleotides outside the gene matches: 7. CDR3 DNA (partial): TGCGCCAGCAGCTCACTAGCGGGAGGGCCGGGGGAGACC. This gives the protein CASSSLAGGPGET. The whole CDR3 sequence reads CASSSLAGGPGETQYF.

In regard to this clone: Read sequence stops 3 residues before the CDR3 end, and the germline J gene provides the missing end. V usage is TRBV11-2 and J usage is TRBJ2-7, with D perhaps TRBD2 (6 bases). Trimming cost V 3 bases and J 2 bases, with 11 bases left between them. Germline CDR1 SGHAT, CDR2 FQNNGV. The CDR3 is 14 residues long. The covered CDR3 bases are TGTGCCAGCAGCTTGGGGGGAACTACCTACGAG. Amino acid sequence: CASSLGGTTYE. The CDR3 in full is CASSLGGTTYEQYF.

With regard to this clone: The read comes to an end 3 residues before the CDR3 does, leaving the germline J gene to fill in the end. The gene calls are TRBV19 and TRBJ2-2, with D tentatively TRBD2 (6 bases). V was shortened by 3 bases and J by 7 bases, with 12 bases between the two germline ends. CDR1 and CDR2 (germline): LNHDA, SQIVND (reference sequence). CDR3 length equals 14 residues. The sequenced part of the CDR3 DNA is TGTGCCAGTAGTATGGGGGGACTGTTCGGGGAG. Protein sequence: CASSMGGLFGE. The whole CDR3 sequence reads CASSMGGLFGELFF.

Points on this clone: The read finishes 3 residues shy of the CDR3 end, and the germline J gene is used to complete it. The gene calls are TRBV7-9 and TRBJ1-2; D gene ambiguous. The CDR3 runs 14 residues. Germline values: CDR1 SEHNR, CDR2 FQNEAQ (reference sequence). The chain's CDR3 is CASSPQRVPYDYTF. The part of the CDR3 DNA that was read is TGTGCCAGCAGCCCGCAGCGGGTCCCCTACGAC.

As concerns this clone: The CDR3 extends 3 residues past the end of the read, so its final part is completed from the germline J gene. The V call is TRBV6-1, the J call TRBJ2-1, with D possibly matching TRBD1 (5 bases). Trimming cost V 3 bases and J 0 bases, with 9 bases left between them. The CDR3 extends over 15 amino acids. Germline CDR1 reads MNHNS; CDR2 reads SASEGT. CDR3 residues: CASSESRASYNEQFF. The CDR3 bases that were read are TGTGCCAGCAGTGAGAGCAGGGCCTCCTACAATGAG.

With regard to this clone: The CDR3 end lies 3 residues beyond the end of the read and is filled in from the germline J gene. The chain carries TRBV19 and TRBJ2-3; tentative D call: TRBD2 (5 bases). The V gene lost 6 bases and the J gene lost 0 bases, with 7 bases spanning the gap. The length of the CDR3 is 13 residues. Germline lookup yields CDR1 LNHDA and CDR2 SQIVND (reference sequence). This CDR3 is CASRWTSTDTQYF. CDR3 DNA (partial): TGTGCCAGTAGATGGACTAGCACAGATACG. The full variable domain, in which reference TRBV19 and TRBJ2-3 provide the parts outside the CDR3, is DGGITQSPKYLFRKEGQNVTLSCEQNLNHDAMYWYRQDPGQGLRLIYYSQIVNDFQKGDIAEGYSVSREKKESFPLTVTSAQKNPTAFYLCASRWTSTDTQYFGPGTRLTVL.

Concerning this clone itself: The CDR3 goes on 3 residues after the read ends, and that part is filled in from the germline J gene. The chain carries TRBV28 and TRBJ2-7; tentative D call: TRBD1 (6 bases). CDR1 is MDHEN and CDR2 is SYDVKM in the germline V gene. This CDR3 has 13 amino acids. The V gene lost 7 bases and the J gene lost 3 bases, with 13 bases spanning the gap. The covered CDR3 bases are TGTGCCAGCACCGGAGGCAGGGGCTACGAG. Its protein product is CASTGGRGYE. The whole CDR3 region reads CASTGGRGYEQYF.

About this clone: Read coverage stops 3 residues before the CDR3 terminus; the germline J gene supplies the remainder. This chain uses TRBV5-1 with TRBJ2-7; maybe TRBD2 (6 bases). The length of the CDR3 is 14 residues. Deletions cut 8 bases from V and 2 bases from J, with 17 bases between. Germline loops: CDR1 SGHRS, CDR2 YFSETQ. The CDR3 here is CASRDSTNTYEQYF. The part of the CDR3 DNA that was read is TGCGCCAGTCGGGACTCGACAAATACCTACGAG.

Worth noting for this clone: The CDR3 goes on 3 residues after the read ends, and that part is filled in from the germline J gene. The chain joins TRBV19 to TRBJ1-4; 7 bases align to TRBD1. This CDR3 spans 16 amino acids. Per the germline V gene, CDR1 is LNHDA and CDR2 is SQIVND (reference sequence). Partial CDR3 DNA: TGTGCCAGTAGCCTAAGGGGGCTGGGTTCGGATTCACCA. Encoded protein: CASSLRGLGSDSP. The entire CDR3 protein reads CASSLRGLGSDSPLFF. Filled out from reference TRBV19 and TRBJ1-4, the complete variable domain reads DGGITQSPKYLFRKEGQNVTLSCEQNLNHDAMYWYRQDPGQGLRLIYYSQIVNDFQKGDIAEGYSVSREKKESFPLTVTSAQKNPTAFYLCASSLRGLGSDSPLFFGSGTQLSVL.

For this clone: Read coverage stops 3 residues before the CDR3 terminus; the germline J gene supplies the remainder. The genes are TRBV19 and TRBJ2-1; 8 bases are a match to TRBD2. Germline V lookup: CDR1 LNHDA, CDR2 SQIVND (reference sequence). The ends lost 3 bases at V and 9 bases at J; junction bases unmatched: 4. The CDR3 length is 13 residues. CDR3 bases read: TGTGCCAGTAGTATCGTTAGCGGGATTGAG. Encoded protein: CASSIVSGIE. The whole CDR3 reads CASSIVSGIEQFF.

This clone counts as medium-sized by frequency. The read ends 3 residues early relative to the CDR3; the germline J gene fills the gap. This chain links TRBV7-6 with TRBJ1-2; 7 nucleotides align to TRBD1. V lost 5 bases, J lost 3 bases, and 0 bases stayed unmatched. The V gene's germline CDR1 is SGHVS and CDR2 FNYEAQ. The CDR3 is 12 residues long. CDR3 amino acids: CASSTGDYGYTF. CDR3 bases read: TGTGCCAGCAGCACAGGGGACTATGGC. Complete variable domain (other parts from reference TRBV7-6 and TRBJ1-2): GAGVSQSPRYKVTKRGQDVALRCDPISGHVSLYWYRQALGQGPEFLTYFNYEAQQDKSGLPNDRFSAERPEGSISTLTIQRTEQRDSAMYRCASSTGDYGYTFGSGTRLTVV.

About this clone itself: The read falls 3 residues short of the CDR3 end, and the missing part is taken from the germline J gene. V and J are TRBV19 and TRBJ2-7, with 14 bases fitting TRBD2. The germline CDR1 and CDR2 sequences are LNHDA and SQIVND (reference sequence). The CDR3 is 15 amino acids. The trim removed 4 bases at V and 4 bases at J, leaving 3 bases unmatched. The CDR3 spells CASSKGTSGSYEQYF. The sequenced CDR3 bases are TGTGCCAGTAGTAAAGGGACTAGCGGGAGTTACGAG.

With respect to this clone: The read ends 3 residues early relative to the CDR3; the germline J gene fills the gap. The rearrangement joins TRBV20-1 to TRBJ2-3; TRBD2 matches at 7 bases. The V segment lost 4 bases and the J segment 3 bases; nucleotides outside the gene matches: 7. The CDR3 has 14 residues. Germline V lookup: CDR1 DFQATT, CDR2 SNEGSKA (reference sequence). CDR3 DNA, as far as it was read: TGCAGTGCTACCTCAGCGGGACCTACAGATACG. It translates to CSATSAGPTDT. The CDR3 as a whole reads CSATSAGPTDTQYF.